These 5 T cell receptor beta chains were sequenced from one sample in a study of OX40 agonist ivuxolimab in advanced cancers. The assay was immunoSEQ multiplex PCR, and TCRdb's table has in-frame clones only and misses some. The data show 60,000 to 90,000 clones, with under 95% seen just once and about 0.4% held by the top ten. Here the sequenced sample was CD4+ or CD8+ T cells sorted from blood, taken in a trial of the OX40 agonist ivuxolimab. These receptors all stem from an adult with an advanced solid tumor such as melanoma, head and neck, liver or kidney cancer.

The V gene is TRBV12-5, the J gene TRBJ2-3; D call uncertain. Trimming took off 1 base at V and 8 bases at J, with 7 bases between the two ends. Germline CDR1 LGHNT, CDR2 FRNRAP. The CDR3 has 12 residues. This chain's CDR3 is CASGLEAFTQYF. The CDR3 coding sequence is TGTGCTAGTGGTTTGGAAGCCTTTACGCAGTATTTT.

The rearrangement uses TRBV4-2 and TRBJ1-3; D call uncertain. CDR3 length equals 12 residues. Looked up from germline, CDR1 is LGHNA and CDR2 is YNFKEQ. Trimming stripped 3 bases from V and 5 bases from J, with 5 bases between. The CDR3 DNA is TGTGCCAGCAGCCAGGAAAGAAACACCATATATTTT. Translated: CASSQERNTIYF.

The sample holds one count of this clone. The CDR3 DNA sequence: TGCGCCAGCAGCTCACAGGGGCCCACCTATGGCTACACCTTC. Translated: CASSSQGPTYGYTF. The rearrangement uses TRBV5-1 and TRBJ1-2; 7 nucleotides agree with TRBD1. J was trimmed by 4 bases and V by 3 bases; bases with no gene match: 6. The germline V gene encodes CDR1 SGHRS and CDR2 YFSETQ. The CDR3 is 14 residues long.

This chain links TRBV7-8 with TRBJ2-7; no definite D call. Germline CDR1 reads SGHVS; CDR2 reads FQNEAQ. The CDR3 contains 13 residues. V was clipped by 5 bases and J by 5 bases, with 13 bases between them. CDR3 amino acids: CASSRSIVHEQYF. CDR3 nucleotide sequence: TGTGCCAGCAGCCGTTCAATAGTACACGAGCAGTACTTC.

The V gene is TRBV15, the J gene TRBJ1-1; D may be TRBD1 (5 bases). The CDR3 is 15 amino acids. Per germline, CDR1 LNHNV and CDR2 YYDKDF (reference sequence). The V end lost 1 base, the J end lost 1 base, and 10 bases lay between the germline ends. The CDR3 DNA reads TGTGCCACCAGCAGAGCCTGGCAGGGGAACACTGAAGCTTTCTTT. Translating it yields CATSRAWQGNTEAFF.